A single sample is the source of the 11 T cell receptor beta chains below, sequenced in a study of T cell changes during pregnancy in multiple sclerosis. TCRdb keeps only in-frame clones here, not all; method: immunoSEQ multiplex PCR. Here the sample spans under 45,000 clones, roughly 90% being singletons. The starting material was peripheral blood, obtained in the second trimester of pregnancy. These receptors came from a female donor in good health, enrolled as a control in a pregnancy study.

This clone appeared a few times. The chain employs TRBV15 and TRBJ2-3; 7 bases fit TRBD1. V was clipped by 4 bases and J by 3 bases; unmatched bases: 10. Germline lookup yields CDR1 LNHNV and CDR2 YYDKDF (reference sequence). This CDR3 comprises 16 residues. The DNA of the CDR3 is TGTGCCACCAGCATACCGACAGGGATGGGTACAGATACGCAGTATTTT. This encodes CATSIPTGMGTDTQYF. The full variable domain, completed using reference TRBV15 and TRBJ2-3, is DAMVIQNPRYQVTQFGKPVTLSCSQTLNHNVMYWYQQKSSQAPKLLFHYYDKDFNNEADTPDNFQSRRPNTSFCFLDIRSPGLGDTAMYLCATSIPTGMGTDTQYFGPGTRLTVL.

In nucleotides, the CDR3 is TGTGCCAGCAGCCCCGGCAGGGGTGAGCAGTTCTTC. Protein: CASSPGRGEQFF. The genes are TRBV6-5 and TRBJ2-1; TRBD1 is a possible D gene (6 bases). V shed 6 bases and J shed 9 bases, with 12 bases lying between them. Per germline, CDR1 MNHEY and CDR2 SVGAGI. The CDR3 covers 12 residues.

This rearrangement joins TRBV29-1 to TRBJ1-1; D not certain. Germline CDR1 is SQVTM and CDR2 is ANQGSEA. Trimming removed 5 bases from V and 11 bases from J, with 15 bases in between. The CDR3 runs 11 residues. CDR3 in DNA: TGCAGCGTTCCCTTGGGAGGTGAGGCTTTCTTT. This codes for CSVPLGGEAFF.

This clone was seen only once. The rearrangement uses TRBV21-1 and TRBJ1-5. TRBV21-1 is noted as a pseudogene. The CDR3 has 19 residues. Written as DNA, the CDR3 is TGTGCCAGCAGCAAACAACTGCACAGGTGGGGGGTTGGAGATCAGCCCCAGCATTTT. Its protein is CASSKQLHRWGVGDQPQHF.

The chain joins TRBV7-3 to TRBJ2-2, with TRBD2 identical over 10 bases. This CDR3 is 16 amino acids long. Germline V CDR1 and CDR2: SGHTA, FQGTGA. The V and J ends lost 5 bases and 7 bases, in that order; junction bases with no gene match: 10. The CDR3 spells CASSPSGGAYNGELFF. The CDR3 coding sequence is TGTGCCAGCAGCCCGAGCGGGGGGGCCTATAACGGGGAGCTGTTTTTT. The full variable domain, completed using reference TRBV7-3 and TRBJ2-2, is GAGVSQTPSNKVTEKGKYVELRCDPISGHTALYWYRQSLGQGPEFLIYFQGTGAADDSGLPNDRFFAVRPEGSVSTLKIQRTERGDSAVYLCASSPSGGAYNGELFFGEGSRLTVL.

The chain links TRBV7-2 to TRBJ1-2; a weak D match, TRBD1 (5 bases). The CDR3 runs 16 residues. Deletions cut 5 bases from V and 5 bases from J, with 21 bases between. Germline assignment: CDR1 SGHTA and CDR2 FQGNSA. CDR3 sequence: CASSPARVEGRYGYTF. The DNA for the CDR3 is TGTGCCAGCAGCCCCGCCAGGGTTGAAGGAAGGTATGGCTACACCTTC.

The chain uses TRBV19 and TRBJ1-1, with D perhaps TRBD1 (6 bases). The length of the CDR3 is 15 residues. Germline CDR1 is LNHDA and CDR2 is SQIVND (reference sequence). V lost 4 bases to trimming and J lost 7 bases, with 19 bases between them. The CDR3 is CASSSRTELIDEAFF. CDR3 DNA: TGTGCCAGTAGTAGCCGGACAGAACTTATTGATGAAGCTTTCTTT.

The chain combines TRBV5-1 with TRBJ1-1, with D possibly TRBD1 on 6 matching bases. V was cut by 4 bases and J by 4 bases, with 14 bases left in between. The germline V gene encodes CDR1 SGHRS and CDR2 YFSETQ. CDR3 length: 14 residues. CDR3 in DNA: TGCGCCAGCAGCGTCACAGGGAGAGGCACTGAAGCTTTCTTT. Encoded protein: CASSVTGRGTEAFF. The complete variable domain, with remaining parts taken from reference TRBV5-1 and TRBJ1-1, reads KAGVTQTPRYLIKTRGQQVTLSCSPISGHRSVSWYQQTPGQGLQFLFEYFSETQRNKGNFPGRFSGRQFSNSRSEMNVSTLELGDSALYLCASSVTGRGTEAFFGQGTRLTVV.

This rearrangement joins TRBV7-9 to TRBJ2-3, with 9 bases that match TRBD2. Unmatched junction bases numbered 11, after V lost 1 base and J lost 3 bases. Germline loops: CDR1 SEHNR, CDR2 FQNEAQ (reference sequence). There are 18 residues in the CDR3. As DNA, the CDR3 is TGTGCCAGCAGCTTAGAGGGACTTAGCGGGGGCCGAACAGATACGCAGTATTTT. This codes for CASSLEGLSGGRTDTQYF.

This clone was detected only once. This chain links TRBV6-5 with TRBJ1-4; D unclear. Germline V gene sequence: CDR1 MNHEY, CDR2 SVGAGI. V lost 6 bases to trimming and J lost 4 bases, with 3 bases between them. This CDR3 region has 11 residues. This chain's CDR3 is CASSNNEKLFF. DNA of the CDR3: TGTGCCAGCAGCAATAATGAAAAACTGTTTTTT.

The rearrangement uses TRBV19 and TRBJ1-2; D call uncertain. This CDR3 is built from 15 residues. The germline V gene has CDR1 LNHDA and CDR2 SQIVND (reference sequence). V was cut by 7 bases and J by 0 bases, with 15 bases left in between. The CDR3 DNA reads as TGTGCCAGTACCACATCCAGTACTACTAACTATGGCTACACCTTC. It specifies CASTTSSTTNYGYTF.